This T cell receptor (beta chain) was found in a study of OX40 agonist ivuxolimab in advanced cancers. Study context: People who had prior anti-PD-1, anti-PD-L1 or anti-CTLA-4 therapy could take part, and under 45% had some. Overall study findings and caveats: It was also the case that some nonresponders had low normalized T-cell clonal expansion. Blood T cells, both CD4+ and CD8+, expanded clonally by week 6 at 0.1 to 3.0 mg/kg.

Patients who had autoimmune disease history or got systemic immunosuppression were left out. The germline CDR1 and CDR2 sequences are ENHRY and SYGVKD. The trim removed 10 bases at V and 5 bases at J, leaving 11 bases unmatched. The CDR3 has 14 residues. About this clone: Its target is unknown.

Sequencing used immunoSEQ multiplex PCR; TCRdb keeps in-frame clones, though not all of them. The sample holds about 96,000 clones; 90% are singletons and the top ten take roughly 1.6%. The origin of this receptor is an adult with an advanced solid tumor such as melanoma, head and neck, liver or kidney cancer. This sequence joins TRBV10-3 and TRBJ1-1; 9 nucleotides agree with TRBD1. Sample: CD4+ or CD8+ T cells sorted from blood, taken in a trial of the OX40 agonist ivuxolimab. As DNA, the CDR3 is TGTGCCAGTAAGTCCGGGACAGGGACAACTGAAGCTTTCTTT. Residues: CASKSGTGTTEAFF.